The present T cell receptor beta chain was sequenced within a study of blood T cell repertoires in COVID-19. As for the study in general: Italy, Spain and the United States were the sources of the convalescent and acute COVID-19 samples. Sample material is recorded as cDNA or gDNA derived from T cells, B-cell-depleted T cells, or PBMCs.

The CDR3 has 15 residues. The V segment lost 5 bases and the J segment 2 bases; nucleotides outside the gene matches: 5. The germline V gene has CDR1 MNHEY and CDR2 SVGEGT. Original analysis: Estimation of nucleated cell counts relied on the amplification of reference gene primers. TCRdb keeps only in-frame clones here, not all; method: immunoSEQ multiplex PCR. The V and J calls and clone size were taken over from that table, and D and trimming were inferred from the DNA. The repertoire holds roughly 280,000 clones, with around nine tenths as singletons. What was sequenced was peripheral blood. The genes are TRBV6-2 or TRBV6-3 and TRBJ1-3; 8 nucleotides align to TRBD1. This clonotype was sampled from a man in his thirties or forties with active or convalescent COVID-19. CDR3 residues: CASSRPTGAGNTIYF. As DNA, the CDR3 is TGTGCCAGCAGTCGCCCGACAGGGGCTGGAAACACCATATATTTT.